This T cell receptor beta chain appears in the sequencing data of a study of metastatic and nonmetastatic thyroid tumors. Comments on this clone: Germline is not matched at one junction end, which may reflect a read error.

No patient had received any treatment before thyroid surgery. The CDR3 sequence is 18 residues long. Authors' data handling: Clinicopathological groups of papillary thyroid cancer showed CDR3 differences that were used to build a distant-metastasis classifier. TCRdb re-called the PCR reads via MiXCR. The V and J calls were determined by TCRdb, not by the authors. Of about 43,000 clones listed, 24% were seen once; the top ten hold about 14%. This receptor was identified in a female donor with papillary thyroid cancer or a benign thyroid nodule (not recorded which). Some clones in this sample may be carry-over from other donors' samples. The J gene is TRBJ2-5, the V gene TRBV12-3 or TRBV12-4; 9 bases agree with TRBD1. Sequenced material: tumor tissue. Here the CDR3 DNA reads TGTGCCAGCAGCCCCCTTAGACCACAGGGGGCGCCGGTTGAGACCCAGTATTTC. It yields the protein CASSPLRPQGAPVETQYF.